This TCR beta chain is drawn from a study of T cell responses to AZD1222 COVID-19 vaccine. Comment on this clone: What it binds is unknown.

V lost 4 bases to trimming and J lost 0 bases, with 15 bases between them. Germline values: CDR1 SGHNT, CDR2 YYREEE (reference sequence). CDR3 length equals 16 residues. The assay was immunoSEQ multiplex PCR, and TCRdb's table has in-frame clones only and misses some. The table includes approximately 79,000 clones, more than 70% detected once. Study results and limitations: Baseline seropositivity occurred in only a handful of AZD1222 recipients.

This clonotype was sampled from an adult in good health. Sample: peripheral blood, taken on day 0 of AZD1222 vaccination. The V and J genes are TRBV5-4 and TRBJ2-3; either TRBD1 or TRBD2 may fit D (5 bases each). This CDR3 is CASSPTGRSSTDTQYF. As DNA, the CDR3 is TGTGCCAGCAGCCCGACGGGGCGATCTAGCACAGATACGCAGTATTTT.